Detailed here is one T cell receptor beta chain. This sample was included in a study of blood T cell repertoires in COVID-19. Study-level information: The United States, Italy and Spain supplied acute and convalescent COVID-19 samples. PBMCs, B-cell-depleted T cells, or T cells were the source of the cDNA or gDNA that made up the material.

Authors' data handling: Nucleated cell counts were estimated from reference gene primer amplification. Clones were sequenced by immunoSEQ multiplex PCR, and TCRdb holds only the in-frame ones, with some missing. V and J calls and clone size follow that table, whereas D and trimming were derived from the DNA. The sample contains about 190,000 clones, about nine tenths of which appear only once. CDR3 length: 14 amino acids. Germline lookup yields CDR1 MNHEY and CDR2 SVGAGI. V shed 6 bases and J shed 0 bases, with 12 bases lying between them. Sequencing was carried out using peripheral blood. This TCR was recovered from a man under 40 with acute or convalescent COVID-19. V usage is TRBV6-5 and J usage is TRBJ2-7, with D possibly matching TRBD2 (5 bases). DNA of the CDR3: TGTGCCAGCAGGGAGACGGGATACTCCTACGAGCAGTACTTC. Translated: CASRETGYSYEQYF.